The TCR beta chain under discussion was sequenced for a study of cytomegalovirus exposure and HLA in healthy donors. Regarding the study as a whole: Later, TCR association rates were found to vary by HLA locus, highest for DRB1 and lowest for HLA-C. For presence/absence analyses, sequencing depth was assumed to be roughly uniform across donors. CMV serostatus was the sole immune exposure data available. Later, an analysis showed that TCR beta chains associated with HLA were more clonally expanded than others that were equally common.

13 Jbeta primers and 60 Vbeta primers were used for the PCR. Method: immunoSEQ multiplex PCR; TCRdb's copy keeps in-frame clones and lacks some. The repertoire includes over 150,000 clones, more than 70% of them detected once, and around 0.37% sits in the top ten. On this clone: Its antigen is still unknown.

The CDR3 spans 16 residues. Germline trimming cut 4 bases from V and 5 bases from J; bases unmatched to any gene: 8. Germline V gene lookup returns CDR1 KGHSH and CDR2 LQKENI. What was sequenced was PBMCs. The chain employs TRBV18 and TRBJ2-7; TRBD2 matches at 13 bases. The source of this sequence is a boy between 2 and 10 years old in good health and CMV-seronegative. This CDR3 reads CASSQLAGGPNNEQYF. The CDR3 DNA is TGTGCCAGCTCACAACTAGCGGGAGGGCCGAATAACGAGCAGTACTTC. Combining the CDR3 with reference TRBV18 and TRBJ2-7 gives the whole variable domain NAGVMQNPRHLVRRRGQEARLRCSPMKGHSHVYWYRQLPEEGLKFMVYLQKENIIDESGMPKERFSAEFPKEGPSILRIQQVVRGDSAAYFCASSQLAGGPNNEQYFGPGTRLTVT.